This T cell receptor beta chain was identified during a study of blood T cell repertoires in COVID-19. Using immunoSEQ multiplex PCR, the repertoire was profiled, and TCRdb retains in-frame clones only, with some absent. The table lists fewer than 350,000 clones, approximately 90% of them singletons. This CDR3 has 14 residues. CDR1 and CDR2 (germline): MDHEN, SYDVKM. The V end lost 2 bases, the J end lost 7 bases, and 9 bases lay between the germline ends. The TCR originated in a young man with COVID-19, enrolled during active disease. The material sequenced was peripheral blood. This chain connects TRBV28 to TRBJ1-6; weak D call: TRBD1 (6 bases). The DNA for the CDR3 is TGTGCCAGCAGTTTACCGGGACAAAATTCACCCCTCCACTTT. This gives the protein CASSLPGQNSPLHF.